One sample yielded the 27 T cell receptor beta chains listed below, sequenced in a study of CD8+CD57+ T cells in acquired aplastic anemia. Genomic DNA, the template, was used for profiling of the TCR beta VDJ and CDR3. MiXCR, run by TCRdb on the reads, gives a single entry per CDR3 protein. The table records 200,000 to 250,000 distinct CDR3 sequences, roughly 33% of them present only once. Sequences were obtained from sorted CD4+, CD8+, or CD8+CD57+ T cells (not recorded which) from PBMCs. The receptors come from a human donor in good health, serving as a control.

This chain links TRBV11-1 with TRBJ2-3, with TRBD2 matching 13 bases. V lost 1 base and J lost 7; bases outside the gene matches: 8. Germline assignment: CDR1 SGHAT and CDR2 FQDESV (reference sequence). CDR3 length: 17 amino acids. CDR3 amino acids: CASSLGQLAGGLNTQYF. The CDR3 DNA is TGTGCCAGCAGCTTAGGACAACTAGCGGGGGGGCTGAATACGCAGTATTTT.

This chain connects TRBV10-3 to TRBJ2-7; 12 bases map to TRBD1. The CDR3 totals 17 residues. Germline CDR1 reads ENHRY; CDR2 reads SYGVKD. V gave up 0 bases and J gave up 7 bases; unmatched junction bases: 10. The CDR3 region has the DNA TGTGCCATCAGTGAGTCGTGGGGACAGGGGGCGCAATTTGAGCAGTACTTC. As protein: CAISESWGQGAQFEQYF.

The table lists this clonotype with many counts. The chain has TRBV24-1 and TRBJ1-5, with 8 bases aligning to TRBD1. CDR3 length: 15 amino acids. From germline, CDR1 is KGHDR and CDR2 SFDVKD. V was pared by 3 bases and J by 11 bases, with 11 bases of the junction left unmatched. This chain's CDR3 is CATSDRAGQGAAQHF. The CDR3, as DNA: TGTGCCACCAGTGATCGGGCTGGGCAGGGGGCAGCCCAGCATTTT.

This clonotype was observed many times. The chain links TRBV12-3 or TRBV12-4 to TRBJ2-5, with 8 nucleotides matching TRBD2. V gave up 6 bases and J gave up 5 bases; unmatched junction bases: 8. The CDR3 spans 14 residues. Here the CDR3 DNA reads TGTGCCAGCAGCCGAGCGGGGGCCGAGGAGACCCAGTACTTC. It specifies CASSRAGAEETQYF.

This clonotype has only a few counts. V usage is TRBV6-2 or TRBV6-3 and J usage is TRBJ1-5; D is undetermined. Germline V gives CDR1 MNHEY, CDR2 SVGEGT. The CDR3 is made up of 13 amino acids. In nucleotides, the CDR3 is TGTGTTTCGTTCTCCGGGAGAGGACAGCCCCAGCATTTT. It is translated as CVSFSGRGQPQHF.

This clonotype has a count of ten or more. The chain recombines TRBV25-1 with TRBJ2-3; weak D call: TRBD2 (6 bases). The V and J ends lost 0 bases and 1 base respectively, with 20 bases between them. The CDR3 consists of 19 residues. In germline, CDR1 is MGHDK, CDR2 SYGVNS. CDR3 in DNA: TGTGCCAGCAGTGAATATTGGGCGGGATGGGTAGTCGGCACAGATACGCAGTATTTT. Translated: CASSEYWAGWVVGTDTQYF.

This rearrangement joins TRBV19 to TRBJ2-1; D not resolved. The CDR3 spans 14 residues. Trimming left V 5 bases short and J 0 bases short, with 8 bases between. CDR1 is LNHDA and CDR2 is SQIVND in the germline V gene (reference sequence). The DNA for the CDR3 is TGTGCCAGTAGTTTCCTGAGCTCCTACAATGAGCAGTTCTTC. Translation gives CASSFLSSYNEQFF.

This clonotype has more than one count but fewer than ten. The chain employs TRBV5-1 and TRBJ2-2, with D unclear. Germline V gives CDR1 SGHRS, CDR2 YFSETQ. V was trimmed by 3 bases and J by 6 bases, leaving 3 bases between them. The CDR3 runs to 11 residues. Here the CDR3 DNA reads TGCGCCAGCAGCTACTCCGGGGAGCTGTTTTTT. Protein sequence: CASSYSGELFF.

This clonotype was recorded many times. The rearrangement joins TRBV6-1 to TRBJ1-3; D is uncertain. Germline values: CDR1 MNHNS, CDR2 SASEGT. CDR3 length equals 14 residues. The ends were cut back, 6 bases at V and 2 bases at J, with 11 bases in the middle. CDR3 amino acids: CASRMTTTGNTIYF. As DNA, the CDR3 is TGTGCCAGCAGGATGACAACGACTGGAAACACCATATATTTT.

The genes are TRBV11-1 and TRBJ2-3; D is possibly TRBD1 or TRBD2 (5 bases each). Germline V gene sequence: CDR1 SGHAT, CDR2 FQDESV (reference sequence). This CDR3 has 15 amino acids. V gave up 1 base and J gave up 1 base, with 9 bases separating them. The CDR3 protein is CASSLDRDGTDTQYF. CDR3 bases: TGTGCCAGCAGCTTAGACCGGGACGGCACAGATACGCAGTATTTT. The whole variable domain, remainder taken from reference TRBV11-1 and TRBJ2-3, is EAEVAQSPRYKITEKSQAVAFWCDPISGHATLYWYRQILGQGPELLVQFQDESVVDDSQLPKDRFSAERLKGVDSTLKIQPAELGDSAMYLCASSLDRDGTDTQYFGPGTRLTVL.

The sample holds a few counts of this clonotype. CDR3: CASSRKEGTSWGTQYF. The CDR3 nucleotides read TGTGCCAGCAGCCGAAAAGAAGGGACTAGCTGGGGTACGCAGTATTTT. The chain uses TRBV7-9 and TRBJ2-3, with 9 bases lining up with TRBD2. Germline V gene sequence: CDR1 SEHNR, CDR2 FQNEAQ (reference sequence). J lost 8 bases, V lost 5 bases, and 14 bases had no gene match. CDR3 size: 16 residues.

Concerning this clonotype itself: A much larger clone differs by one base, so this may be a read error. This chain links TRBV9 with TRBJ1-2, with D possibly being TRBD1 (6 bases). Germline CDR1 and CDR2: SGDLS and YYNGEE. V was pared by 3 bases and J by 12 bases, with 18 bases between. This CDR3 region has 13 residues. CDR3 DNA: TGTGCCAGCAGCGCGGCGGGACAAGTTGTTCACACCTTC. It specifies CASSAAGQVVHTF.

This clonotype was seen a handful of times. This rearrangement joins TRBV20-1 to TRBJ2-2, with TRBD1 identical over 7 bases. In germline, CDR1 is DFQATT, CDR2 SNEGSKA (reference sequence). V trimming: 2 bases; J trimming: 0 bases; junction bases outside the gene matches: 6. There are 16 residues in the CDR3. Here the CDR3 reads CSARLVQGANTGELFF. DNA for the CDR3: TGCAGTGCTAGACTAGTCCAGGGGGCGAACACCGGGGAGCTGTTTTTT.

The chain employs TRBV6-5 and TRBJ1-5; D not resolved. In germline, CDR1 is MNHEY, CDR2 SVGAGI. V was shortened by 2 bases and J by 3 bases, with 14 bases between the two germline ends. The CDR3 sequence is 16 residues long. The DNA of the CDR3 is TGTGCCAGCAGTTACCCGTTAGGGTTTGCCAATCAGCCCCAGCATTTT. Protein: CASSYPLGFANQPQHF.

At least ten counts were recorded for this clonotype. This chain connects TRBV24-1 to TRBJ2-5; 11 nucleotides align to TRBD2. V dropped 0 bases and J dropped 2; count of bases not matched to a gene: 7. The CDR3 sequence is 18 residues long. CDR1 and CDR2 from the germline V gene are KGHDR and SFDVKD. The CDR3 is CATSDLGLAGGPQETQYF. The CDR3 nucleotides read TGTGCCACCAGTGATTTGGGGCTAGCGGGGGGTCCTCAAGAGACCCAGTACTTC.

The chain uses TRBV2 and TRBJ2-7, with a possible D match to TRBD2 (6 bases). The CDR3 runs 15 residues. The V gene lost 5 bases and the J gene lost 2 bases, with 16 bases spanning the gap. CDR1 is SNHLY, CDR2 FYNNEI, per germline. The CDR3 loop reads CASSYSTLATYEQYF. The CDR3 bases are TGTGCCAGCAGTTACTCGACGCTAGCGACCTACGAGCAGTACTTC.

On this clonotype itself: A much larger clone lies a single base off, so this may be a read error. The rearrangement uses TRBV10-3 and TRBJ1-2; D is uncertain. Trimming took off 3 bases at V and 3 bases at J, with 14 bases between the two ends. This CDR3 has 15 residues. Germline V gene lookup returns CDR1 ENHRY and CDR2 SYGVKD. The CDR3 bases are TGTGCCATCAGTGAAGAACGCGGCTCTGACTATGGCTACACCTTC. It is translated as CAISEERGSDYGYTF.

Regarding this clonotype: The junction differs from germline at one of its ends, possibly a read error. The chain has TRBV15 and TRBJ1-1; D unclear. The CDR3 contains 15 residues. CDR1 LNHNV and CDR2 YYDKDF come from the germline V gene (reference sequence). CDR3 DNA: TGTGCCACCAGCCCTCGGTTGGACGGTGGCACTGAAGCTCTCTTT. Its translation is CATSPRLDGGTEALF.

The table lists this clonotype with many counts. The CDR3 DNA is TGCAGTGCTATCGGTGATTTAACTGAAGCTTTCTTT. Its protein is CSAIGDLTEAFF. The V and J genes are TRBV20-1 and TRBJ1-1; D gene ambiguous. Per germline, CDR1 DFQATT and CDR2 SNEGSKA (reference sequence). The CDR3 is made up of 12 amino acids. The V end was cut by 4 bases, the J end by 5 bases, with 11 bases between.

In its sample, this clonotype was seen many times. The genes are TRBV6-2 or TRBV6-3 and TRBJ2-7; 7 bases agree with TRBD1. The CDR3 extends over 14 amino acids. The germline CDR1 and CDR2 sequences are MNHEY and SVGEGT. V lost 6 bases to trimming and J lost 2 bases; unmatched junction nucleotides: 7. This chain's CDR3 is CASRWTGSTYEQYF. DNA for the CDR3: TGTGCCAGCAGGTGGACAGGTAGTACCTACGAGCAGTACTTC.

Only a few counts were recorded for this clonotype. V usage is TRBV18 and J usage is TRBJ2-3; D gene uncertain. This CDR3 has 13 amino acids. The ends were cut back, 0 bases at V and 2 bases at J, with 3 bases in the middle. Germline CDR1 reads KGHSH; CDR2 reads LQKENI. This CDR3 reads CASSPPLTDTQYF. CDR3 coding DNA: TGTGCCAGCTCACCACCACTCACAGATACGCAGTATTTT.

Ten or more counts support this clonotype. The V call is TRBV12-3 or TRBV12-4, the J call TRBJ2-7; 11 bases fit TRBD2. This CDR3 spans 15 amino acids. The V gene end was trimmed by 6 bases and the J gene end by 6 bases; junction bases not matched to a gene: 10. CDR3 in DNA: TGTGCCAGCAGCCTAATAGCGGGAGGGCCCATCGAGCAGTACTTC. Its translation: CASSLIAGGPIEQYF.

Remarks on this clonotype: A read error may be the cause here, since a much bigger clone is one base away. The chain joins TRBV20-1 to TRBJ2-7; D gene unclear. CDR1 and CDR2 (germline): DFQATT, SNEGSKA (reference sequence). This CDR3 spans 9 amino acids. The CDR3 loop is CNAAYEQYF. CDR3 bases: TGCAATGCTGCCTACGAGCAGTACTTC.

This clonotype was seen only once. Since a much larger clone is just one base distant, this may be a read error. The chain links TRBV25-1 to TRBJ2-7; D gene uncertain. The V gene's germline CDR1 is MGHDK and CDR2 SYGVNS. The CDR3 totals 15 residues. Written as DNA, the CDR3 is TGTGCCAGCAGCCCGGACGGTCTTTCACCCTACGAGCGGTACTTC. This sequence encodes CASSPDGLSPYERYF.

This clonotype occurred many times. The chain uses TRBV2 and TRBJ1-6; tentatively, D is TRBD1 (5 bases). V lost 7 bases and J 9 bases, leaving 13 bases between the germline ends. The CDR3 contains 13 residues. Germline-derived CDR1 and CDR2 are SNHLY and FYNNEI. The CDR3 sequence: CASTGPTLSPLHF. Written as DNA, the CDR3 is TGTGCCAGCACAGGGCCCACCCTTTCACCCCTCCACTTT.

This clonotype was seen once. This rearrangement joins TRBV5-4 to TRBJ1-4; D is unresolved. V gave up 1 base and J gave up 5 bases, with 3 bases separating them. The CDR3 has 12 residues. Germline V gene data show CDR1 as SGHNT and CDR2 as YYREEE (reference sequence). The CDR3 loop is CASSLNNEKLFF. The CDR3 nucleotides are TGTGCCAGCAGCTTGAACAATGAAAAACTGTTTTTT.

This clonotype was detected many times. The chain uses TRBV13 and TRBJ2-7, with a tentative D call TRBD2 (6 bases). The CDR3 spans 15 residues. Between the trimmed V and J ends, which lost 0 bases and 3 bases, there was a span of 12 bases. Germline-derived CDR1 and CDR2 are PRHDT and FYEKMQ (reference sequence). CDR3: CASSLGVAENYEQYF. In nucleotides, the CDR3 is TGTGCCAGCAGCTTAGGGGTAGCGGAAAACTACGAGCAGTACTTC. Full variable domain (remainder filled in from reference TRBV13 and TRBJ2-7): AAGVIQSPRHLIKEKRETATLKCYPIPRHDTVYWYQQGPGQDPQFLISFYEKMQSDKGSIPDRFSAQQFSDYHSELNMSSLELGDSALYFCASSLGVAENYEQYFGPGTRLTVT.